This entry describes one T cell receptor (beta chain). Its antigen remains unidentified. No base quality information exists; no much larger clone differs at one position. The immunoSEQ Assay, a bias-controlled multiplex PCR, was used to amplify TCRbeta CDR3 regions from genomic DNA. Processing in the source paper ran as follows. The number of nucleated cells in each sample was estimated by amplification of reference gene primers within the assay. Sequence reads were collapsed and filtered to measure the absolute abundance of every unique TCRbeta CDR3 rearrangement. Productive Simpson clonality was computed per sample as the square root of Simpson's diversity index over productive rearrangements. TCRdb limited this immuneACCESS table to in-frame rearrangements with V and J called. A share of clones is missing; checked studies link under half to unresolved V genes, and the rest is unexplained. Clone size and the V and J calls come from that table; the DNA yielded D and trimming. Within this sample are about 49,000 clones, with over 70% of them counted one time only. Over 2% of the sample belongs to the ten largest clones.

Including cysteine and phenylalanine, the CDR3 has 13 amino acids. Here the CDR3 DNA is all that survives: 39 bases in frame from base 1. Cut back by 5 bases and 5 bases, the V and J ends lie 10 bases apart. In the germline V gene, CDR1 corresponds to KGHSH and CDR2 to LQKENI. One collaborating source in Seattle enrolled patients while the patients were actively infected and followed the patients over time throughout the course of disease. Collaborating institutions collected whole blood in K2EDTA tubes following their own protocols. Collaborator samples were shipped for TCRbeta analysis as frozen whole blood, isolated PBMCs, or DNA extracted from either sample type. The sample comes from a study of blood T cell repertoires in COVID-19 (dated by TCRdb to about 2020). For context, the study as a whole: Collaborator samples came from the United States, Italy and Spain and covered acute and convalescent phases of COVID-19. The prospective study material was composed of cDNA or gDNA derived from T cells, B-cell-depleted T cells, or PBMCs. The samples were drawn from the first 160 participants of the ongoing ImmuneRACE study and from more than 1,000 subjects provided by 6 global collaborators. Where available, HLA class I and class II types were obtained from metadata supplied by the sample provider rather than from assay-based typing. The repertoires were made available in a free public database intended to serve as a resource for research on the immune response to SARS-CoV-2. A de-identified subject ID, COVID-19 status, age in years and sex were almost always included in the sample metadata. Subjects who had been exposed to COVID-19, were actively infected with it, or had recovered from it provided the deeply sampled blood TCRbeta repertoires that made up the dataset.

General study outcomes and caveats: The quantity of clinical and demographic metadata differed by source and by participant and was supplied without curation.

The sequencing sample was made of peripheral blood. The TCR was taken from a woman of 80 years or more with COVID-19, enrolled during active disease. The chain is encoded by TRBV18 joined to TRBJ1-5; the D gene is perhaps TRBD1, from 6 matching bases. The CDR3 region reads CASSEDRDQPQHF. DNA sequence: TGTGCCAGCTCAGAGGACAGAGATCAGCCCCAGCATTTT.